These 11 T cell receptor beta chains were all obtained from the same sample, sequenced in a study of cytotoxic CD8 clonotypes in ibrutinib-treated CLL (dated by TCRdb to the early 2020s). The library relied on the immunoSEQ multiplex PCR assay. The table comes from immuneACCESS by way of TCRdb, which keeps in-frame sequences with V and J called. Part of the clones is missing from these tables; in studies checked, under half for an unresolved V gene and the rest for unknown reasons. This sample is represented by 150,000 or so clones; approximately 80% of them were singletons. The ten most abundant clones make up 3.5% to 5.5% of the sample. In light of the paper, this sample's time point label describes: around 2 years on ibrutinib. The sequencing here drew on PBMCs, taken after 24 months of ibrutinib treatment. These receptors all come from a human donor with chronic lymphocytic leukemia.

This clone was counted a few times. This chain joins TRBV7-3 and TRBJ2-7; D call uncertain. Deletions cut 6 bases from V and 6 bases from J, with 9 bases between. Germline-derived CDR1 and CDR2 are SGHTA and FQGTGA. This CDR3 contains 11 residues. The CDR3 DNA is TGTGCCAGCAGGGATGTGGGCGAGCAGTACTTC. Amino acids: CASRDVGEQYF.

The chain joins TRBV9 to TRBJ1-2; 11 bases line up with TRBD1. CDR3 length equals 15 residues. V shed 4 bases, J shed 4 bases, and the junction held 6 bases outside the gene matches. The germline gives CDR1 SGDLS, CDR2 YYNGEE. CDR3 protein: CASSPGTGGSYGYTF. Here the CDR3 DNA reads TGTGCCAGCAGCCCAGGGACAGGGGGTAGCTATGGCTACACCTTC.

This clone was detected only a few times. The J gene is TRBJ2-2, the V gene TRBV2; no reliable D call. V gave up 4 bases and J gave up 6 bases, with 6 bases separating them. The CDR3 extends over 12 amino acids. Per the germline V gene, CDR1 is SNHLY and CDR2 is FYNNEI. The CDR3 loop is CASSVGSGELFF. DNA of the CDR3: TGTGCCAGCAGTGTCGGGTCCGGGGAGCTGTTTTTT.

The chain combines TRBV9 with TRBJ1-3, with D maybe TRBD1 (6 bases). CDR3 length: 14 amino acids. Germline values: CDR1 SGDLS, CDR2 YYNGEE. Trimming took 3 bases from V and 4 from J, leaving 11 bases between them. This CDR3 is CASSDGDMGNTIYF. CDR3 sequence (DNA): TGTGCCAGCAGCGACGGGGACATGGGAAACACCATATATTTT.

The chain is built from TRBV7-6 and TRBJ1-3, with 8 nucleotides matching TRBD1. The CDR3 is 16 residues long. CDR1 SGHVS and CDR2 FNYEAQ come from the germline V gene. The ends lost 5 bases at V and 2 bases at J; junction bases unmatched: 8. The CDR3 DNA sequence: TGTGCCAGCAGCACTGGACAGGGTCGGACTGGAAACACCATATATTTT. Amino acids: CASSTGQGRTGNTIYF.

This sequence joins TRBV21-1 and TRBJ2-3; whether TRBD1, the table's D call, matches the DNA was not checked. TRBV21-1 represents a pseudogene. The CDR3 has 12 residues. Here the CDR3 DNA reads TGTGCCAGCAGCAAACCCCGGGACAGGCAGTATTTT. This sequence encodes CASSKPRDRQYF.

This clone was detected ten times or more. The CDR3 coding sequence is TGTGCCAGCAGTCCCCGACAGGGGGGACTTGAAGCTTTCTTT. It translates to CASSPRQGGLEAFF. This sequence joins TRBV27 and TRBJ1-1; 9 bases match TRBD1. There are 14 residues in the CDR3. V lost 5 bases to trimming and J lost 7 bases; unmatched junction nucleotides: 8. Germline CDR1 reads MNHEY; CDR2 reads SMNVEV (reference sequence).

CDR3 nucleotides: TGTGCCAGCAGTTTATTGGGCAGGGGGGCGGGAGCCCCCTACAATGAGCAGTTCTTC. Its translation is CASSLLGRGAGAPYNEQFF. The chain couples TRBV27 to TRBJ2-1, with D perhaps assigned TRBD1 or TRBD2 (7 bases each). Germline CDR1 MNHEY, CDR2 SMNVEV (reference sequence). The V end lost 1 base, the J end lost 2 bases, and 21 bases lay between the germline ends. The CDR3 sequence is 19 residues long.

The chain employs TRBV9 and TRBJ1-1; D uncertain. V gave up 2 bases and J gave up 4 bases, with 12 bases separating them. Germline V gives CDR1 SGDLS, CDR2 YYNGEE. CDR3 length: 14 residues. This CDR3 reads CASSVGGFGTEAFF. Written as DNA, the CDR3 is TGTGCCAGCAGCGTGGGTGGGTTTGGCACTGAAGCTTTCTTT. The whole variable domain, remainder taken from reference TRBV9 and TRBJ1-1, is DSGVTQTPKHLITATGQRVTLRCSPRSGDLSVYWYQQSLDQGLQFLIQYYNGEERAKGNILERFSAQQFPDLHSELNLSSLELGDSALYFCASSVGGFGTEAFFGQGTRLTVV.

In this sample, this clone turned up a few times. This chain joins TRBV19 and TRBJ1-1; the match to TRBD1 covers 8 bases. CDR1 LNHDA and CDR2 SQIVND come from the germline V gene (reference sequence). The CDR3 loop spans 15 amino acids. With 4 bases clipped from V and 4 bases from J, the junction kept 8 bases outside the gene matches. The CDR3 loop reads CASSTKTTGATEAFF. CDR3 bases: TGTGCCAGTAGTACTAAGACGACAGGGGCCACTGAAGCTTTCTTT.

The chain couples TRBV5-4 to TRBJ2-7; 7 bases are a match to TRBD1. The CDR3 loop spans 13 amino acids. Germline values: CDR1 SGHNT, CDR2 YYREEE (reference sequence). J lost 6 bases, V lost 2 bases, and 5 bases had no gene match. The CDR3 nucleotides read TGTGCCAGCAGCTTACAGGGGACGTTCGAGCAGTACTTC. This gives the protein CASSLQGTFEQYF. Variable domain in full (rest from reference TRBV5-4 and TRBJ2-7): ETGVTQSPTHLIKTRGQQVTLRCSSQSGHNTVSWYQQALGQGPQFIFQYYREEENGRGNFPPRFSGLQFPNYSSELNVNALELDDSALYLCASSLQGTFEQYFGPGTRLTVT.